Listed below are T cell receptor beta chains from one sample, sequenced in a study of T-cell reconstitution after alpha-beta-depleted transplantation in children. TCRdb passed the PCR reads through MiXCR, listing each CDR3 protein once. The sample includes 440,000 or so distinct CDR3 sequences, roughly 43% seen only once; the top ten take around a quarter. Here the sequenced sample was PBMCs, taken before TCRalphabeta/CD19-depleted stem cell transplant. These receptor sequences come from a girl between 2 and 10 years old with aplastic anemia, due to receive a stem cell transplant. CDR3s include the opening cysteine and the closing phenylalanine or tryptophan. The order of the fields is J gene, V gene, D gene, clone size, CDR3 DNA, CDR3 protein. A D gene is named only where the DNA matches it firmly. Rows may omit the clone size; those that give it use once, few, many or a size class.

TRBJ2-5 TRBV11-2 . few TGTGCCAGCAGCTTGGTCTGGGGGTCGAGAGAGACCCAGTACTTC CASSLVWGSRETQYF
TRBJ2-7 TRBV10-3 TRBD2 . TGTGCCATCAGCCCTGGGAGGGTAGCGGGAGGAAACGAGCAGTACTTC CAISPGRVAGGNEQYF
TRBJ2-5 TRBV5-1 . . TGCGCCAGCAGCTTGGAAGGGGGAGTTGAGACCCAGTACTTC CASSLEGGVETQYF
TRBJ2-7 TRBV6-5 . many TGTGCCAGCAGTTACCGTAGGTTTAACTACGAGCAGTACTTC CASSYRRFNYEQYF
TRBJ1-1 TRBV7-9 . many TGTGCCAGCGGGCTAGGGTCTGAAGCTTTCTTT CASGLGSEAFF
TRBJ2-2 TRBV3-1 TRBD1 many TGTGCCAGCAGCCCGCCCCGGCCAGGGGGCGCTGACACCGGGGAGCTGTTTTTT CASSPPRPGGADTGELFF
TRBJ2-5 TRBV7-9 . . TGTGCCAGCAGCTTTTTTGGGGGGGCCGAAGAGACCCTGTACTTC CASSFFGGAEETLYF
TRBJ2-1 TRBV20-1 TRBD2 . TGCAGTGCCCCCGCGGCACTAGCGAACAATGAGCAGTTCTTC CSAPAALANNEQFF
TRBJ2-1 TRBV7-9 . few TGTGCCAGCAGTTATCCTGGTGGCAATGAGCAGTTCTTC CASSYPGGNEQFF
TRBJ2-3 TRBV29-1 . . TGCAGCGTTGAATTTGCAAGCACAGATACGCAGTATTTT CSVEFASTDTQYF
TRBJ2-3 TRBV12-3/TRBV12-4 . many TGTGCCAGCAGTTCGAGAGAGGGGCTATACCGGACAGATACGCAGTATTTT CASSSREGLYRTDTQYF
TRBJ2-3 TRBV7-3 TRBD2 . TGTGCCAGCAGCCGGACTAGCGGGACCCCAGATACGCAGTATTTT CASSRTSGTPDTQYF
TRBJ1-5 TRBV6-1 TRBD1 . TGTGCCAGCAGTGCAGGACAGGGTTTTCAGCCCCAGCATTTT CASSAGQGFQPQHF
TRBJ2-7 TRBV6-5 . . TGTGCCAGCAGTTACTTGGCAGAACCCTACGAGCAGTACTTC CASSYLAEPYEQYF